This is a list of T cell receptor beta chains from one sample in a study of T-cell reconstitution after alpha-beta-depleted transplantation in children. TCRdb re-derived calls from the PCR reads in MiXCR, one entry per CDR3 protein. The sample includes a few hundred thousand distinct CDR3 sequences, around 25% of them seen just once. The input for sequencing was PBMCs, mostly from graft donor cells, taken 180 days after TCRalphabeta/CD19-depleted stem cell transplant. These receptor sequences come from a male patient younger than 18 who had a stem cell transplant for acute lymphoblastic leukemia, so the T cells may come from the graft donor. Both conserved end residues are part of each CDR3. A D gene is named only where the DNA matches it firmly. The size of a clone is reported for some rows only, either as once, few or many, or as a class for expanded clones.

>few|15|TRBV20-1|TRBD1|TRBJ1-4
TGCAGTGCCTTTTGGGCCGGGACAGGGAATGAAAAACTGTTTTTT
CSAFWAGTGNEKLFF
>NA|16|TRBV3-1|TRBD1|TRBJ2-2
TGTGCCAGCAGCGAGCGACAGGGCTTGGTGGCCGGGGAGCTGTTTTTT
CASSERQGLVAGELFF
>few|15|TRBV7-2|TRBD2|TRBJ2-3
TGTGCCAGCAGCCCCACAGGACTAGCACCAGATACGCAGTATTTT
CASSPTGLAPDTQYF
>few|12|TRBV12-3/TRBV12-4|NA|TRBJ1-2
TGTGCCAGCAGTTTGGGGCCAGGGGGCTACACCTTC
CASSLGPGGYTF
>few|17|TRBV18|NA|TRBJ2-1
TGTGCCAGCTCACCACTGGCCCGGGGGAGGTCCTACAATGAGCAGTTCTTC
CASSPLARGRSYNEQFF
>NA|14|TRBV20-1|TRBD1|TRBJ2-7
TGCAGTGCTTCCTACCGGGACAGGGATTACGAGCAGTACTTC
CSASYRDRDYEQYF
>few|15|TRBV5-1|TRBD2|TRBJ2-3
TGCGCCAGCAGCTTGTACGGGAGCGGGAGCGATACGCAGTATTTT
CASSLYGSGSDTQYF
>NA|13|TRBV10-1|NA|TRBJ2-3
TGCGCCAGCAGTGAGCCCATCTTGGATACGCAGTATTTT
CASSEPILDTQYF
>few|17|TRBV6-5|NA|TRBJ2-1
TGTGCCAGCAGTTACGTTATTAACAGCTTCTCCTACAATGAGCAGTTCTTC
CASSYVINSFSYNEQFF
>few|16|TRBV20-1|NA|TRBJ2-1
TGCAGTGCTAGAGAGTGGGAGATGGTCTCCTACAATGAGCAGTTCTTC
CSAREWEMVSYNEQFF
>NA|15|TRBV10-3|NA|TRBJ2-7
TGTGCCATCAGTGAAGGTCTACGGAGCTCCTACGAGCAGTACTTC
CAISEGLRSSYEQYF
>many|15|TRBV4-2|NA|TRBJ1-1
TGTGCCAGCAGCCAAGAAGAGACGGCCTTAGCTGAAGCTTTCTTT
CASSQEETALAEAFF
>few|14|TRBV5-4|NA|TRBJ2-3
TGTGCCAGCAGCTCGGGGGCGTTCCCAGATACGCAGTATTTT
CASSSGAFPDTQYF
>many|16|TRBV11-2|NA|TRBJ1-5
TGTGCCAGCAGCTTAGACTCAGGGAATAGCAATCAGCCCCAGCATTTT
CASSLDSGNSNQPQHF
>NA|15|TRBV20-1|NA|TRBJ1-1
TGCAGTGCTAGAGATAAGGGGGGGATGAACACTGAAGCTTTCTTT
CSARDKGGMNTEAFF
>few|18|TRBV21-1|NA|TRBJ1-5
TGTGCCAGCAGCAAACGCGCGGGGGCCACAGAGCACAATCAGCCCCAGCATTTT
CASSKRAGATEHNQPQHF
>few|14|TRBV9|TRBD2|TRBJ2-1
TGTGCCAGCAGCGTCAGCGGGGCTCCTGGGGAGCAGTTCTTC
CASSVSGAPGEQFF
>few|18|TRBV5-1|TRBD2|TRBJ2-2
TGCGCCAGCAGGACCGGGACTAGCGGCGGAGATAGCACCGGGGAGCTGTTTTTT
CASRTGTSGGDSTGELFF
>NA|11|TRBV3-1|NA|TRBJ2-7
TGTGCCAGCAGGGCCGGGGCGCAGCAGTACTTC
CASRAGAQQYF
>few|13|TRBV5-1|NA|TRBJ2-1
TGCGCCAGCAGACAGGAAATCTACAATGAGCAGTTCTTC
CASRQEIYNEQFF
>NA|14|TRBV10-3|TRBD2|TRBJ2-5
TGTGCCATCAGTGAGAGGGAGGGTCGGGAGACCCAGTACTTC
CAISEREGRETQYF
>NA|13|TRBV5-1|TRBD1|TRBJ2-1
TGCGCCAGCAGCTGGGGACAGGACGATGAGCAGTTCTTC
CASSWGQDDEQFF
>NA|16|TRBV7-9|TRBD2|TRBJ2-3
TGTGCCAGCAGCTTTAGCGGGAGGGCCGGGGAAGATACGCAGTATTTT
CASSFSGRAGEDTQYF
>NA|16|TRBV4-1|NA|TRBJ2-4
TGCGCCAGCAGCCATGTCCGGATGCTAGCCAAAAACATTCAGTACTTC
CASSHVRMLAKNIQYF
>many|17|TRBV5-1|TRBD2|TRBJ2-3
TGCGCCAGCAGCTTGGCAGGACTAGCGGGATCCACAGATACGCAGTATTTT
CASSLAGLAGSTDTQYF
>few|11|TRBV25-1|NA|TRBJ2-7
TGTGCCAGCAAACAGGCCTACGAGCAGTACTTC
CASKQAYEQYF
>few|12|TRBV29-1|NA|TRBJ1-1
TGCAGCGTTGCACCAGCGAACACTGAAGCTTTCTTT
CSVAPANTEAFF
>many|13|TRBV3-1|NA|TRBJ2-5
TGTGCCAGCAGCCCGCGACAGCAAGAGACCCAGTACTTC
CASSPRQQETQYF
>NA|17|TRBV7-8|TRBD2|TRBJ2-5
TGTGCCAGCAGCGAAACCGTAGCGGGAGCCCTCCAAGAGACCCAGTACTTC
CASSETVAGALQETQYF
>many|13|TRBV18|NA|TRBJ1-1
TGTGCCAGCTCACCACAGGTGAACACTGAAGCTTTCTTT
CASSPQVNTEAFF
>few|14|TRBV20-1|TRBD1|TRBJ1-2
TGCAGTGCCACAAAACAGGGGACTAACTATGGCTACACCTTC
CSATKQGTNYGYTF
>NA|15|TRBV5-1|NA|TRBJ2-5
TGCGCCAGCAGCTTGGCTAGTCCAGGTCAAGAGACCCAGTACTTC
CASSLASPGQETQYF
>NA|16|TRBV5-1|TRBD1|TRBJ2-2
TGCGCCAGCAGCACCGGGACAGGGGTCCTCACCGGGGAGCTGTTTTTT
CASSTGTGVLTGELFF
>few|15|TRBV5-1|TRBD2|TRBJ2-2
TGCGCCAGCAGCTTGGAAACTAGCGCCACCGGGGAGCTGTTTTTT
CASSLETSATGELFF
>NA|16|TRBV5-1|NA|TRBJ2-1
TGCGCCAGCAGCTTGGGTGGCACAAATCTTTACAATGAGCAGTTCTTC
CASSLGGTNLYNEQFF
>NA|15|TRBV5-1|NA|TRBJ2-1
TGCGCCAGCAGCGTGGTGTTAGCGGACTACAATGAGCAGTTCTTC
CASSVVLADYNEQFF
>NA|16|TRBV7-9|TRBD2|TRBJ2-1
TGTGCCAGCAGCCGACCGGGACTAGCGGGAGTCAATGAGCAGTTCTTC
CASSRPGLAGVNEQFF
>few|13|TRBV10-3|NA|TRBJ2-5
TGTGCCATCAGTGTCAGGGATCGGGAGACCCAGTACTTC
CAISVRDRETQYF
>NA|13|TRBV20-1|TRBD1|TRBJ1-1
TGCAGTGCCCCGGGGGGGACAGTCACTGAAGCTTTCTTT
CSAPGGTVTEAFF
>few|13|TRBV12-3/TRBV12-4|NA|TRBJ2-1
TGTGCCAGTTCTAGCGTTTCCTACAATGAGCAGTTCTTC
CASSSVSYNEQFF
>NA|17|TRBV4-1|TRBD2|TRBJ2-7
TGCGCCAGCAGCCAAGGACTAGCGGGAGGGATCACCTACGAGCAGTACTTC
CASSQGLAGGITYEQYF
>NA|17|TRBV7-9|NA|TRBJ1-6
TGTGCCAGCAGCTTGGCCCGGGCAGTGGGGAATAATTCACCCCTCCACTTT
CASSLARAVGNNSPLHF
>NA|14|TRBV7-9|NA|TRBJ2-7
TGTGCCAGCAGCTGGACCGGGCCCCCCGTCGAGCAGTACTTC
CASSWTGPPVEQYF
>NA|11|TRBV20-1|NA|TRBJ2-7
TGCAGTGCTAGGCGCAGCTACGAGCAGTACTTC
CSARRSYEQYF
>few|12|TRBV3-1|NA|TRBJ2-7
TGTGCCAGCAGCCAGAGGGACCACGAGCAGTACTTC
CASSQRDHEQYF
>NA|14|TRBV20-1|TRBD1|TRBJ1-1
TGCAGTGCCGCAGGAGGGACAGGGCTCACTGAAGCTTTCTTT
CSAAGGTGLTEAFF
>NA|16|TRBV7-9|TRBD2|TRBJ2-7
TGTGCCAGCAGCGAGAGGACTAGCGGGAGGCGGTACGAGCAGTACTTC
CASSERTSGRRYEQYF
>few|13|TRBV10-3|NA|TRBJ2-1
TGTGCCATCAGTGGGACGGACCGACAGGAGCAGTTCTTC
CAISGTDRQEQFF
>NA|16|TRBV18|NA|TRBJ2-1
TGTGCCAGCTCACCGAACCTAGGACAGAATTACAATGAGCAGTTCTTC
CASSPNLGQNYNEQFF
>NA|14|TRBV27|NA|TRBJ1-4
TGTGCCAGCAGTTTCATGGGAGCGGATGAAAAACTGTTTTTT
CASSFMGADEKLFF
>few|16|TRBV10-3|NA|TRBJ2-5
TGTGCCATCAGTGAGTCGATATCGACACAGCAAGAGACCCAGTACTTC
CAISESISTQQETQYF
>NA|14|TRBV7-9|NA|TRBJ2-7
TGTGCCAGCAGCTTAGTACTCGCTGGCTACGAGCAGTACTTC
CASSLVLAGYEQYF
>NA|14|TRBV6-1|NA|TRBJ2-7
TGTGCCAGCAGAGGACAGTACTTATCCTACGAGCAGTACTTC
CASRGQYLSYEQYF
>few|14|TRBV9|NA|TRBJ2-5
TGTGCCAGCAGCGTAGAGGGGGGTAGCGAGACCCAGTACTTC
CASSVEGGSETQYF
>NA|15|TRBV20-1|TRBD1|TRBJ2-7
TGCAGTGCTTTTGGCGGAGCGAACAGGGGCTACGAGCAGTACTTC
CSAFGGANRGYEQYF
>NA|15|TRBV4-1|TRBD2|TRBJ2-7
TGCACCAGCAGACTGACTAGCGGGAGCTCCTACGAGCAGTACTTC
CTSRLTSGSSYEQYF
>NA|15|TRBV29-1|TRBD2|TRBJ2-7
TGCAGCGTTGAAGAAAGGCGGCTAGCGGGAGGCGAGCAGTACTTC
CSVEERRLAGGEQYF
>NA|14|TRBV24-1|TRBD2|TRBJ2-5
TGTGCCACCAGTGATTTCAGGGAGGGGGAGACCCAGTACTTC
CATSDFREGETQYF